This paragraph reports one T cell receptor beta chain. Its antigen is undetermined. The donors comprised healthy bone marrow donors. 60 Vbeta and 13 Jbeta primers were used in PCR. Measured with immunoSEQ multiplex PCR; TCRdb has only the in-frame clones, and not every one. The sample consists of some 180,000 clones, around 80% of them appearing once. The source of the sample is a study of cytomegalovirus exposure and HLA in healthy donors. General observations from the study: TCR beta sequences reportedly predicted most subjects' HLA-A and HLA-B alleles accurately. Cytomegalovirus status was reportedly diagnosed by the classifier with high specificity and sensitivity.

CDR1 and CDR2 (germline): SGHNT, YENEEA. This CDR3 contains 15 residues. V lost 4 bases, J lost 5 bases, and 8 bases stayed unmatched. The sequencing input was PBMCs. This TCR was recovered from a woman aged 30 to 39 in good health and CMV-seropositive. The rearrangement joins TRBV11-3 to TRBJ2-7; 10 nucleotides line up with TRBD1. The CDR3 nucleotides read TGTGCCAGCAGCTCGCGTCGGGACAGGGGCGACGAGCAGTACTTC. Amino acid sequence: CASSSRRDRGDEQYF.